This T cell receptor (beta chain) was observed in a study of cytomegalovirus exposure and HLA in healthy donors. In the study overall: An analysis done earlier identified about 120 million unique TCR beta sequences from about 179 million T cells. The study's findings and limits: The authors excluded some V segments, including TRBV6-2 and TRBV6-3, as indistinguishable. According to the study, around 180 TCR beta chains were cytomegalovirus-associated. Later analysis demonstrated an association between a missense DCLRE1C variant and TCR beta V- and J-gene trimming.

V lost 2 bases, J lost 4 bases, and 11 bases lay in between. The CDR3 has 14 residues. Germline V lookup: CDR1 KGHSH, CDR2 LQKENI. The PCR was carried out with 60 Vbeta primers and 13 Jbeta primers. Only in-frame clones appear in the TCRdb table, and some are missing; sequencing was by immunoSEQ multiplex PCR. The repertoire includes about 150,000 clones, 60% to 85% of them detected once, and over 3% sits in the top ten. Turning to this clone: The antigen is not known.

The sequence was obtained from a woman aged 40 to 49 in good health and CMV-seronegative. The source material was PBMCs. The chain combines TRBV18 with TRBJ1-1; D may be TRBD1 (6 bases). The CDR3 reads CASSPGEGVTEAFF. DNA of the CDR3: TGTGCCAGCTCACCAGGGGAGGGGGTCACTGAAGCTTTCTTT.